This passage covers 7 T cell receptor beta chains from one sample sequenced in a study of human T cells and chemical hapten exposure (dated by TCRdb to the early 2020s). Read against the paper, the sample's time point label means: pre-sensitization, week 0. The intended sense of this specimen's treatment or condition label: therapeutic diphenylcyclopropenone sensitization with weekly scalp DPC. Receptor libraries were prepared by RACE. Instrument used: NextSeq 500. TCRdb handled the public reads itself, with Q25 trimming in fastp and clone calling in MiXCR, and kept productive beta chains. CDR3 protein duplicates are merged, each entry listing the most common genes and DNA. Counted in this sample were around 200,000 distinct CDR3 sequences; 30% of them appeared once. The ten biggest clones cover 2.5% to 3.5% of the sample. The source was whole blood, collected in connection with sensitization to the hapten diphenylcyclopropenone (DPC). The receptors here all came from a woman aged 25 to 39 with alopecia areata. Some clones in this sample may be carry-over from other donors' samples.

This clonotype occurred a few times. The chain combines TRBV7-2 with TRBJ2-3; possible D gene TRBD1, 6 bases. This CDR3 is built from 14 residues. Germline values: CDR1 SGHTA, CDR2 FQGNSA. V was shortened by 3 bases and J by 2 bases, with 9 bases between the two germline ends. The CDR3 DNA sequence: TGTGCCAGCAGCTTCCAGGGGTACACAGATACGCAGTATTTT. It encodes CASSFQGYTDTQYF.

V usage is TRBV18 and J usage is TRBJ2-3; the match to TRBD2 covers 7 bases. Germline-derived CDR1 and CDR2 are KGHSH and LQKENI. After removal of 3 bases from V and 2 bases from J, the junction contained 8 bases not matched to a gene. The CDR3 loop spans 16 amino acids. CDR3: CASSPGTTEYTDTQYF. For the CDR3, the DNA is TGTGCCAGCTCACCTGGGACTACTGAATACACAGATACGCAGTATTTT.

In nucleotides, the CDR3 is TGCAGTGCTAGAGGGGAGGAGGATGGCTACACCTTC. Protein sequence: CSARGEEDGYTF. The chain uses TRBV20-1 and TRBJ1-2; D ambiguous. Trimming removed 1 base at V and 6 bases at J, with 9 bases between. The CDR3 runs to 12 residues. Germline CDR1 DFQATT, CDR2 SNEGSKA (reference sequence).

This clonotype turned up a few times. The V gene is TRBV4-2, the J gene TRBJ2-1, with D possibly matching TRBD1 (5 bases). The V end lost 1 base, the J end lost 0 bases, and 10 bases lay between the germline ends. Germline values: CDR1 LGHNA, CDR2 YNFKEQ. The CDR3 runs to 16 residues. The CDR3, as DNA: TGTGCCAGCAGCCAAGGGGGCGGAAGCTCCTACAATGAGCAGTTCTTC. Its protein is CASSQGGGSSYNEQFF.

The V call is TRBV7-2, the J call TRBJ1-1; no reliable D call. Trimming took 6 bases from V and 1 from J, leaving 12 bases between them. This CDR3 has 14 amino acids. Germline assignment: CDR1 SGHTA and CDR2 FQGNSA. The chain's CDR3 is CASRATTKNTEAFF. CDR3 bases: TGTGCCAGCAGGGCGACAACTAAGAACACTGAAGCTTTCTTT. The whole variable domain, remainder taken from reference TRBV7-2 and TRBJ1-1, is GAGVSQSPSNKVTEKGKDVELRCDPISGHTALYWYRQSLGQGLEFLIYFQGNSAPDKSGLPSDRFSAERTGGSVSTLTIQRTQQEDSAVYLCASRATTKNTEAFFGQGTRLTVV.

This clonotype has a handful of counts. The gene calls are TRBV5-1 and TRBJ1-1; D gene unclear. The germline V gene has CDR1 SGHRS and CDR2 YFSETQ. The CDR3 contains 15 residues. V lost 4 bases and J 0 bases, leaving 13 bases between the germline ends. DNA for the CDR3: TGCGCCAGCAGCCCTATGAGTGGTATGAACACTGAAGCTTTCTTT. Amino acid sequence: CASSPMSGMNTEAFF.

This clonotype came up a few times. J is TRBJ1-1 and V is TRBV10-3; no definite D call. CDR1 is ENHRY and CDR2 is SYGVKD in the germline V gene. This CDR3 has 14 amino acids. The ends were cut back, 1 base at V and 0 bases at J, with 6 bases in the middle. CDR3 residues: CAISEYLMNTEAFF. For the CDR3, the DNA is TGTGCCATCAGTGAGTATCTAATGAACACTGAAGCTTTCTTT.